Below are 13 T cell receptor beta chains sequenced from a single sample in a study of CD8 T cells in ankylosing spondylitis. Study-wide points: Blood from ankylosing spondylitis patients appeared to carry a characteristic roughly 8-variant TCR beta motif.

TCRdb independently ran MiXCR on the 5' RACE reads; one entry per CDR3 protein. The table includes hundreds of thousands of distinct CDR3 sequences, approximately 12% detected once. Antigens for these TCRs are unknown. Sequenced input: blood, either unsorted or a sorted T cell fraction (not recorded which). Receptors were obtained from a male donor with ankylosing spondylitis.

The V gene is TRBV5-1, the J gene TRBJ1-4, with D tentatively TRBD1 (5 bases). V lost 3 bases, J lost 8 bases, and 14 bases lay in between. The CDR3 length is 14 residues. Germline CDR1 reads SGHRS; CDR2 reads YFSETQ. Written as DNA, the CDR3 is TGCGCCAGCAGCTCGGGACCGGTGGGGGAAAAACTGTTTTTT. Amino acid sequence: CASSSGPVGEKLFF.

V is TRBV29-1 and J is TRBJ1-4; D might be TRBD1 (5 bases). With 5 bases removed from V and 4 bases from J, the gap between germline ends came to 11 bases. CDR1 SQVTM and CDR2 ANQGSEA come from the germline V gene. The CDR3 length is 13 residues. The CDR3 DNA reads TGCAGCGTTCAAGGGGAGGGTAATGAAAAACTGTTTTTT. Protein sequence: CSVQGEGNEKLFF. The variable domain in full, completed from reference TRBV29-1 and TRBJ1-4, reads SAVISQKPSRDICQRGTSLTIQCQVDSQVTMMFWYRQQPGQSLTLIATANQGSEATYESGFVIDKFPISRPNLTFSTLTVSNMSPEDSSIYLCSVQGEGNEKLFFGSGTQLSVL.

The table lists this clonotype with many counts. The rearrangement joins TRBV20-1 to TRBJ2-3, with a possible D match to TRBD2 (6 bases). V was pared by 6 bases and J by 5 bases, with 18 bases between. This CDR3 has 14 amino acids. Germline-derived CDR1 and CDR2 are DFQATT and SNEGSKA (reference sequence). The DNA of the CDR3 is TGCAGTGCAGGGCGCGGGATGGCGGTAGATACGCAGTATTTT. Translation gives CSAGRGMAVDTQYF.

This clonotype was found a few times. The CDR3 region has the DNA TGCAGCGTCGGGGAGGGCGTAAACTATGGCTACACCTTC. Its translation is CSVGEGVNYGYTF. The chain couples TRBV29-1 to TRBJ1-2; D is ambiguous. Per the germline V gene, CDR1 is SQVTM and CDR2 is ANQGSEA. There are 13 residues in the CDR3. V lost 6 bases, J lost 2 bases, and 13 bases lay in between.

This clonotype was counted between two and nine times. The V call is TRBV5-4, the J call TRBJ2-6; D is uncertain. Germline V gene sequence: CDR1 SGHNT, CDR2 YYREEE (reference sequence). CDR3 length: 17 amino acids. The V and J ends lost 0 bases and 0 bases respectively, with 10 bases between them. CDR3 DNA sequence: TGTGCCAGCAGCTTGGGAGGCCCATACTCTGGGGCCAACGTCCTGACTTTC. The encoded protein is CASSLGGPYSGANVLTF.

This clonotype was seen more than once but under ten times. This chain links TRBV20-1 with TRBJ1-2; TRBD1 aligns across 8 bases. J lost 7 bases, V lost 5 bases, and 6 bases had no gene match. The V gene's germline CDR1 is DFQATT and CDR2 SNEGSKA (reference sequence). This CDR3 comprises 12 residues. CDR3 residues: CSAVQGDTGYTF. The CDR3 DNA is TGCAGTGCTGTACAGGGGGACACTGGCTACACCTTC.

This clonotype showed up many times. The chain carries TRBV7-2 and TRBJ2-1; no clear D. CDR1 is SGHTA, CDR2 FQGNSA, per germline. This CDR3 has 12 residues. Trimming removed 5 bases at V and 9 bases at J, with 11 bases between. The CDR3 DNA is TGTGCCAGCAGCCCGACCTGGGGTGAGCAGTTCTTC. This codes for CASSPTWGEQFF.

This clonotype occurred many times. The gene calls are TRBV5-1 and TRBJ2-1, with D uncertain. This CDR3 contains 13 residues. Germline loops: CDR1 SGHRS, CDR2 YFSETQ. The germline V and J ends were trimmed by 0 bases and 7 bases, with 8 bases remaining between them. CDR3 bases: TGCGCCAGCAGCTTGGGGCAGAGAAATGAGCAGTTCTTC. Translating it yields CASSLGQRNEQFF. Using reference TRBV5-1 and TRBJ2-1 for the parts outside the CDR3, the full variable domain is KAGVTQTPRYLIKTRGQQVTLSCSPISGHRSVSWYQQTPGQGLQFLFEYFSETQRNKGNFPGRFSGRQFSNSRSEMNVSTLELGDSALYLCASSLGQRNEQFFGPGTRLTVL.

This clonotype was detected only a few times. J is TRBJ2-1 and V is TRBV24-1, with D perhaps matching TRBD1 (6 bases). Between the trimmed V and J ends, which lost 0 bases and 6 bases, there was a span of 8 bases. The germline V gene has CDR1 KGHDR and CDR2 SFDVKD. The CDR3 loop spans 14 amino acids. The CDR3 bases are TGTGCCACCAGTGATTTGCGCAGGGGCAATGAGCAGTTCTTC. It codes for CATSDLRRGNEQFF.

This clonotype has more than one count but fewer than ten. V usage is TRBV5-1 and J usage is TRBJ2-3; 12 bases agree with TRBD2. Unmatched junction bases numbered 7, after V lost 4 bases and J lost 4 bases. CDR1 is SGHRS and CDR2 is YFSETQ in the germline V gene. The CDR3 extends over 16 amino acids. In nucleotides, the CDR3 is TGCGCCAGCAGCCAAGGACTAGCGGGATGGGCAGATACGCAGTATTTT. It translates to CASSQGLAGWADTQYF.

This clonotype was seen more than once but under ten times. The chain recombines TRBV20-1 with TRBJ2-1; a possible D gene is TRBD2 (6 bases). The germline V gene encodes CDR1 DFQATT and CDR2 SNEGSKA (reference sequence). Trimming took off 2 bases at V and 4 bases at J, with 9 bases between the two ends. This CDR3 contains 13 residues. Here the CDR3 reads CSARKGGYNEQFF. CDR3 in DNA: TGCAGTGCTAGAAAAGGAGGGTACAATGAGCAGTTCTTC.

Ten or more counts support this clonotype. This sequence joins TRBV7-3 and TRBJ2-3; 9 bases are a match to TRBD2. This CDR3 is built from 14 residues. Trimming cost V 4 bases and J 4 bases; bases outside gene matches: 3. Germline CDR1 SGHTA, CDR2 FQGTGA. CDR3 coding DNA: TGTGCCAGCAGCTCGACTAGCGGTTCAGATACGCAGTATTTT. Its translation is CASSSTSGSDTQYF. Drawing the rest from reference TRBV7-3 and TRBJ2-3, the complete variable domain is GAGVSQTPSNKVTEKGKYVELRCDPISGHTALYWYRQSLGQGPEFLIYFQGTGAADDSGLPNDRFFAVRPEGSVSTLKIQRTERGDSAVYLCASSSTSGSDTQYFGPGTRLTVL.

The CDR3 DNA follows: TGCAGTGCTGAGGGACTTAGGGAGACCCAGTACTTC. Amino acid sequence: CSAEGLRETQYF. This rearrangement joins TRBV20-1 to TRBJ2-5; the D gene is possibly TRBD2 (6 bases). The CDR3 is 12 residues long. Germline V gives CDR1 DFQATT, CDR2 SNEGSKA (reference sequence). Deletions cut 5 bases from V and 5 bases from J, with 12 bases between.